Sequencing of this T cell receptor beta chain was carried out in a study of blood T cells in healthy people across ages. This clonotype was counted only a few times. Its antigen is unknown. V lost 5 bases, J lost 6 bases, and 9 bases stayed unmatched. Germline values: CDR1 LNHNV, CDR2 YYDKDF (reference sequence). CDR3 length: 14 amino acids. Whole-study findings and limits: Whereas aged donors had fewer naive CD4+ cells, long-lived donors had more of them and higher diversity. Diversity figures based on one million T cells were deemed too low.

The authors ran a second PCR of about 6 to 11 cycles using a sample-barcoded 5' primer and a J-beta primer mix. TCRdb re-called the 5' RACE reads through MiXCR, storing one row per CDR3 protein. The top ten clones hold roughly 23% of a sample with 1,800,000 or so distinct CDR3 sequences, around 42% of them seen once. The sample consisted of blood. This chain links TRBV15 with TRBJ1-2; 7 nucleotides align to TRBD1. The sequence derives from a human donor in good health. The CDR3 is CATSRWTGDNGYTF. The CDR3 bases are TGTGCCACCAGCCGTTGGACAGGAGATAATGGCTACACCTTC. The whole variable domain, remainder taken from reference TRBV15 and TRBJ1-2, is DAMVIQNPRYQVTQFGKPVTLSCSQTLNHNVMYWYQQKSSQAPKLLFHYYDKDFNNEADTPDNFQSRRPNTSFCFLDIRSPGLGDTAMYLCATSRWTGDNGYTFGSGTRLTVV.